This T cell receptor (beta chain) was recovered during a study of blood T cell repertoires in COVID-19 (dated by TCRdb to 2019 to 2021). Looking at the study overall: Samples from collaborators originated in the United States, Italy and Spain and spanned both the acute and convalescent phases of COVID-19. The prospective study material was composed of cDNA or gDNA derived from T cells, B-cell-depleted T cells, or PBMCs. Deeply sampled blood TCRbeta repertoires from subjects exposed to, actively infected with, or recovered from COVID-19 were included in the dataset. The repertoires were released in a freely available public database meant as a resource for research on the immune response to SARS-CoV-2. Samples came from the ongoing ImmuneRACE study (first 160 participants) plus 1,254 subjects from 6 global collaborators. A de-identified subject ID, COVID-19 status, age in years and sex were almost always included in the sample metadata. Where HLA class I and class II types were available, the types were taken from metadata supplied by the sample provider, not from assay-based typing.

Including cysteine and phenylalanine, the CDR3 has 15 amino acids. The read is trimmed to its CDR3 DNA, 45 bases read in frame from base 1. The germline V end is reduced by 6 bases and the J end by 4 bases; junction bases left unmatched: 8. The germline V gene (reference sequence) supplies CDR1 LGHDT and CDR2 YNNKEL. Whole blood was collected in K2EDTA tubes by collaborating institutions according to the institutions' own protocols. For TCRbeta analysis, collaborator samples were shipped as frozen whole blood, as isolated PBMCs, or as DNA extracted from either sample type. Overall study results and their limits: The amount of clinical and demographic metadata varied by source and participant and was provided uncurated.

TCRbeta CDR3 regions were amplified from genomic DNA using the immunoSEQ Assay, a bias-controlled multiplex PCR. In the authors' own workflow: The number of nucleated cells in each sample was estimated by amplification of reference gene primers within the assay. To quantify the absolute abundance of each unique TCRbeta CDR3 rearrangement, sequence reads were collapsed and filtered. For each sample, productive Simpson clonality was calculated by taking the square root of Simpson's diversity index across productive rearrangements. TCRdb re-hosts the immuneACCESS table, in-frame sequences only. Its copies lack some clones; in the studies checked, an unresolved V gene accounts for under half of them, and the cause for the rest is not known. The V and J calls and the clone size are those of that table, but D and trimming were determined from the DNA. Within this sample are about 380,000 clones, with about 80% of them counted one time only. The ten top clones hold around 1% of the sample.

With respect to this clone: There is no known antigen for this receptor. Qualities for individual bases were not recorded, and no much larger clone is one base off.

The V and J genes are TRBV3-1 (or the pseudogene TRBV3-2) and TRBJ2-1; 8 junctional bases match TRBD2. The sequence derives from a human donor with acute or convalescent COVID-19. The donor label of this sample is uncertain. What was sequenced was peripheral blood. Here is the DNA: TGTGCCAGCAGACGCCGGGAGGGGAGATACAATGAGCAGTTCTTC. This gives the protein CASRRREGRYNEQFF.